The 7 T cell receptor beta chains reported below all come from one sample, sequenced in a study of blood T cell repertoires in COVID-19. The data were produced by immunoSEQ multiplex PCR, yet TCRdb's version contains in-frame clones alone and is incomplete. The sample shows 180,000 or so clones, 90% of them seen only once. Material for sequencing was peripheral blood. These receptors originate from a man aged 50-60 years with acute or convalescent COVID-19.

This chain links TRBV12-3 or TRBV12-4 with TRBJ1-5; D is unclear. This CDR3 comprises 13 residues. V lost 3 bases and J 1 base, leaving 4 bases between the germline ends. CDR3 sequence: CASSLRSNQPQHF. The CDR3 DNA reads TGTGCCAGCAGTTTGAGGAGCAATCAGCCCCAGCATTTT.

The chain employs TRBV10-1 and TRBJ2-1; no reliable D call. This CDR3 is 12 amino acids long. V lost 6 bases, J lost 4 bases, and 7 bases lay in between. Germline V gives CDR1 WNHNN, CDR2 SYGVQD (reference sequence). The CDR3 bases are TGCGCCAGCAGCGCAGAATACAATGAGCAGTTCTTC. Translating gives CASSAEYNEQFF.

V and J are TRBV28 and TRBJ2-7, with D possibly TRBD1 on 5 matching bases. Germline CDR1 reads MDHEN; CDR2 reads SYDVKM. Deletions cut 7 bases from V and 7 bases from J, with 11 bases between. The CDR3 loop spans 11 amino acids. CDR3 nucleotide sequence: TGTGCCAGCAAGTCAGGGTCTGAGCAGTACGTC. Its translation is CASKSGSEQYV.

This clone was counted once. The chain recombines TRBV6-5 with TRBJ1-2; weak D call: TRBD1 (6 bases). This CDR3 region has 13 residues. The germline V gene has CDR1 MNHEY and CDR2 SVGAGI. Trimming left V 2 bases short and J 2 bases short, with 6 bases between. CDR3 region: CASSYGQNYGYTF. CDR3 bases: TGTGCCAGCAGTTACGGACAGAACTATGGCTACACCTTC.

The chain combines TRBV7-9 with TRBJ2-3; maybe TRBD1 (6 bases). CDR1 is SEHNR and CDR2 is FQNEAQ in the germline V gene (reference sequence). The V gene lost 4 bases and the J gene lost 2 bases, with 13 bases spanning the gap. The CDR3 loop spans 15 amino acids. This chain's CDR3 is CASSSNRQVTDTQYF. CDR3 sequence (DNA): TGTGCCAGCAGCTCTAACCGACAGGTCACAGATACGCAGTATTTT. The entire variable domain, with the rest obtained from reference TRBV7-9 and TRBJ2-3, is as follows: DTGVSQNPRHKITKRGQNVTFRCDPISEHNRLYWYRQTLGQGPEFLTYFQNEAQLEKSRLLSDRFSAERPKGSFSTLEIQRTEQGDSAMYLCASSSNRQVTDTQYFGPGTRLTVL.

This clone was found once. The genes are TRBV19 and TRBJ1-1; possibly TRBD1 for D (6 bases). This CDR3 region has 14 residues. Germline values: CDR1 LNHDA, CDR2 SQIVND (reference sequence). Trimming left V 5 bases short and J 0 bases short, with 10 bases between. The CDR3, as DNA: TGTGCCAGTAGTCAGGGGAGAATGAACACTGAAGCTTTCTTT. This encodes CASSQGRMNTEAFF.

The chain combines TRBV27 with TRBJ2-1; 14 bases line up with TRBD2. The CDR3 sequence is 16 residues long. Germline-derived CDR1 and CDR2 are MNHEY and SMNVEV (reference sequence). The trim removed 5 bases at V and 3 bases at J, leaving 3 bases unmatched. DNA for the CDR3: TGTGCCAGCAGTGGACTAGCGGGGGGCTTCTACAATGAGCAGTTCTTC. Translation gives CASSGLAGGFYNEQFF.